The clone carrying this T cell receptor beta chain turned up a few times. Data came from immunoSEQ multiplex PCR; TCRdb stores just in-frame clones and leaves some out. The sample lists approximately 12,000 clones; around 76% were seen once. Described treatment: randomized to nivolumab then ipilimumab (arm A) or the reverse (arm B). None of the patients previously received DNA-damaging chemotherapy. J lost 1 base, V lost 1 base, and 3 bases had no gene match. This CDR3 spans 16 amino acids. Germline V gene lookup returns CDR1 LGHNA and CDR2 YSLEER. The record originates from a study of sequential checkpoint blockade in melanoma. Study at large: Both treatment sequences were followed by maintenance nivolumab.

V gene TRBV4-3 combines with J gene TRBJ2-2; 7 nucleotides agree with TRBD1. The sequencing used CD8+ T cells sorted from blood (inferred from file names), collected from a patient given nivolumab and ipilimumab in sequence. The receptor comes from a human patient with melanoma. Some clones in this sample may be carry-over from other donors' samples. The CDR3: CASSQVRTGNTGELFF. Written as DNA, the CDR3 is TGCGCCAGCAGCCAAGTAAGGACAGGGAACACCGGGGAGCTGTTTTTT.